The clone carrying this T cell receptor beta chain appeared many times. cDNA synthesis was performed by 5'RACE with 10-nucleotide random UMIs. Each sequencing run yielded over 190 million TCR-beta sequences from 15-18 subjects. In TCRdb, the 5' RACE reads were re-called with MiXCR into one record per CDR3 protein. Of tens of thousands of distinct CDR3 sequences in the sample, about 7% were seen once. The entry originates in a study of neurological immune-mediated disorders. Germline V gene sequence: CDR1 LGHDT, CDR2 YNNKEL (reference sequence). The V and J ends lost 2 bases and 2 bases, in that order; junction bases with no gene match: 4. The CDR3 is 15 amino acids.

Material for sequencing was CD4+ T cells from blood. The J gene is TRBJ2-3, the V gene TRBV3-1; 7 positions match TRBD2. The clonotype originates from a middle-aged man in good health. Written as DNA, the CDR3 is TGTGCCAGCAGCCAAAATAGCGGGCTCACAGATACGCAGTATTTT. It specifies CASSQNSGLTDTQYF.